Reported below is one TCR beta chain. This sample is part of a study of T-cell reconstitution after alpha-beta-depleted transplantation in children. Using unique molecular identifiers, the investigators prepared the TCRbeta library. TCRdb itself ran the PCR reads through MiXCR, one entry per CDR3 protein. The table lists a few hundred thousand distinct CDR3 sequences, more than 20% of them singletons. The material sequenced was PBMCs, taken before TCRalphabeta/CD19-depleted stem cell transplant. The sequence was obtained from a boy under two years old with Wiskott-Aldrich syndrome, due to receive a stem cell transplant.

The CDR3 region is CASSLSTTEQYF. The CDR3 coding sequence is TGTGCCAGCAGTTTATCCACTACCGAGCAGTACTTC. The rearrangement uses TRBV12-3 or TRBV12-4 and TRBJ2-7; D remains unclear. There are 12 residues in the CDR3. Trimming removed 2 bases at V and 6 bases at J, with 8 bases between.